The rows below give T cell receptor beta chains drawn from one sample of a study of blood T cell repertoires in COVID-19. The data were produced by immunoSEQ multiplex PCR, yet TCRdb's version contains in-frame clones alone and is incomplete. The profile shows about 190,000 clones, approximately 91% of them singletons. Sequenced input: peripheral blood. The receptors shown here come from a woman in her thirties or forties who had recovered from COVID-19. Both conserved end residues are trimmed from each CDR3. D genes are given only for firm matches.

D: TRBD2; V: TRBV4-2; J: TRBJ2-1; CDR3: ASSQDFGTSGSEGF
D: NA; V: TRBV11-3; J: TRBJ1-2; CDR3: ASSFGGGYT
D: TRBD1; V: TRBV5-6; J: TRBJ2-1; CDR3: ASSSIQGASYNEQF
D: TRBD1; V: TRBV18; J: TRBJ1-1; CDR3: ASSPQTGGNTEAF
D: NA; V: TRBV6-4; J: TRBJ2-7; CDR3: ASSDTNRQRPNEQY
D: NA; V: TRBV5-1; J: TRBJ2-7; CDR3: ASSHGTRGSVYHEQY
D: TRBD1; V: TRBV11-2; J: TRBJ1-6; CDR3: ASSLPTGRVSSPLH
D: NA; V: TRBV11-3; J: TRBJ1-1; CDR3: ASSLRGGNTEAF
D: NA; V: TRBV7-2; J: TRBJ2-7; CDR3: ASSLTSGSGQPYEQY
D: TRBD1; V: TRBV27; J: TRBJ1-1; CDR3: ASRSGQGATEAF
D: NA; V: TRBV12-5; J: TRBJ1-1; CDR3: ASGPGPGLPAF
D: NA; V: TRBV7-2; J: TRBJ2-5; CDR3: ASSLDTGRGAQY